Below, 26 T cell receptor beta chains from the same sample are listed, as sequenced in a study of blood T cell repertoires in COVID-19. Profiling relied on immunoSEQ multiplex PCR, and the TCRdb table lists in-frame clones only, not all of them. This sample has about 240,000 clones, with around 90% found just once. The material sequenced was peripheral blood. Receptor source: a man in his 60s who had recovered from COVID-19.

This clone was observed a single time. The rearrangement links TRBV7-8 to TRBJ1-1; no reliable D call. The V gene lost 6 bases and the J gene lost 1 base, with 9 bases spanning the gap. CDR1 SGHVS and CDR2 FQNEAQ come from the germline V gene. The CDR3 extends over 13 amino acids. The DNA of the CDR3 is TGTGCCAGCAGGAAGGGAGAGAACACTGAAGCTTTCTTT. This encodes CASRKGENTEAFF.

This chain joins TRBV11-3 and TRBJ2-3, with a weak D call TRBD2 (6 bases). The germline CDR1 and CDR2 sequences are SGHNT and YENEEA. The CDR3 sequence is 13 residues long. Trimming cost V 4 bases and J 5 bases, with 10 bases left between them. Here the CDR3 reads CASSSRGGDTQYF. The CDR3 coding sequence is TGTGCCAGCAGCTCCCGGGGAGGAGATACGCAGTATTTT.

The CDR3, as DNA: TGTGCCAGCAGTCCAGACAGGGCACGCTCACCCCTCCACTTT. Residues: CASSPDRARSPLHF. V gene TRBV2 combines with J gene TRBJ1-6; 7 bases are a match to TRBD1. J gave up 10 bases and V 5 bases, and 8 bases lay outside the gene matches. This CDR3 comprises 14 residues. Germline V gene lookup returns CDR1 SNHLY and CDR2 FYNNEI.

The gene calls are TRBV5-6 and TRBJ1-1; 7 bases fit TRBD1. The germline V gene has CDR1 SGHDT and CDR2 YYEEEE. V shed 0 bases, J shed 11 bases, and the junction held 10 bases outside the gene matches. The CDR3 is 14 amino acids. DNA for the CDR3: TGTGCCAGCAGCTTGGGGGGACAGCCGCTGATTGCTTTCTTT. Amino acids: CASSLGGQPLIAFF.

The chain combines TRBV6-4 with TRBJ2-7, with D possibly TRBD2 on 7 matching bases. The CDR3 is 15 residues long. The V gene lost 6 bases and the J gene lost 0 bases, with 15 bases spanning the gap. Germline V lookup: CDR1 MRHNA, CDR2 SNTAGT. CDR3 DNA sequence: TGTGCCAGCAGGATGGGGGGGCAGAGCTCCTACGAGCAGTACGTC. Its translation: CASRMGGQSSYEQYV.

This chain connects TRBV4-1 to TRBJ1-3; 8 bases agree with TRBD1. J was trimmed by 4 bases and V by 3 bases; bases with no gene match: 8. The germline V gene has CDR1 MGHRA and CDR2 YSYEKL. The CDR3 runs 16 residues. The CDR3 is CASSQGQVARGNTIYF. The CDR3 nucleotides are TGCGCCAGCAGCCAGGGACAGGTGGCGAGGGGAAACACCATATATTTT.

The J gene is TRBJ2-3, the V gene TRBV7-2, with TRBD2 matching over 8 bases. The CDR3 sequence is 14 residues long. J gave up 4 bases and V 6 bases, and 6 bases lay outside the gene matches. CDR1 and CDR2 (germline): SGHTA, FQGNSA. CDR3 loop: CASSPGLGADTQYF. Written as DNA, the CDR3 is TGTGCCAGCAGTCCGGGACTAGGAGCAGATACGCAGTATTTT.

The chain carries TRBV10-3 and TRBJ2-3; maybe TRBD2 (5 bases). Germline CDR1 ENHRY, CDR2 SYGVKD. The CDR3 loop spans 12 amino acids. V was clipped by 10 bases and J by 2 bases, with 10 bases between them. CDR3: CATEGSTDTQYF. The CDR3 DNA is TGTGCCACAGAGGGTTCCACAGATACGCAGTATTTT.

CDR3 in DNA: TGTGCCAAAGGAGCGGGGGGGCACGGGGAGCTGTTTTTT. Protein: CAKGAGGHGELFF. This chain uses TRBV7-9 with TRBJ2-2, with 10 bases fitting TRBD2. The V gene's germline CDR1 is SEHNR and CDR2 FQNEAQ (reference sequence). The CDR3 has 13 residues. V was pared by 10 bases and J by 7 bases, with 6 bases of the junction left unmatched.

The rearrangement uses TRBV19 and TRBJ2-3; TRBD1 matches at 8 bases. This CDR3 has 16 residues. The V gene's germline CDR1 is LNHDA and CDR2 SQIVND (reference sequence). Losses at the gene ends were 7 bases for V and 6 bases for J; bases not matched to a gene: 15. CDR3 loop: CASTSGAGQVFDTQYF. The CDR3 coding sequence is TGTGCCAGTACCTCGGGGGCGGGACAGGTTTTCGATACGCAGTATTTT.

This chain connects TRBV9 to TRBJ1-4, with D possibly matching TRBD1 (6 bases). The CDR3 runs 14 residues. The V end lost 5 bases, the J end lost 5 bases, and 13 bases lay between the germline ends. Per the germline V gene, CDR1 is SGDLS and CDR2 is YYNGEE. CDR3 coding DNA: TGTGCCAGCAGTGGGGCGGACAGAAATGAAAAACTGTTTTTT. Translated, it gives CASSGADRNEKLFF.

V usage is TRBV11-2 and J usage is TRBJ2-3, with 9 nucleotides matching TRBD2. Germline-derived CDR1 and CDR2 are SGHAT and FQNNGV. V lost 7 bases, J lost 4 bases, and 18 bases stayed unmatched. This CDR3 comprises 18 residues. The CDR3, as DNA: TGTGCCAGCATCCCCTCGGGGCTAGCGCGGGGGGGGGCAGATACGCAGTATTTT. It is translated as CASIPSGLARGGADTQYF. The full variable domain, rest sourced from reference TRBV11-2 and TRBJ2-3, is EAGVAQSPRYKIIEKRQSVAFWCNPISGHATLYWYQQILGQGPKLLIQFQNNGVVDDSQLPKDRFSAERLKGVDSTLKIQPAKLEDSAVYLCASIPSGLARGGADTQYFGPGTRLTVL.

This clone was seen a single time. V usage is TRBV18 and J usage is TRBJ1-2; the match to TRBD1 covers 10 bases. The V and J ends lost 2 bases and 3 bases, in that order; junction bases with no gene match: 18. CDR3 length equals 20 residues. CDR1 is KGHSH, CDR2 LQKENI, per germline. The CDR3 coding sequence is TGTGCCAGCTCACCAAAGGGTATCACCGGACAGGGGGAACAGGACTATGGCTACACCTTC. Translating it yields CASSPKGITGQGEQDYGYTF.

The rearrangement uses TRBV5-1 and TRBJ1-2, with TRBD1 matching 7 bases. There are 11 residues in the CDR3. The germline V gene encodes CDR1 SGHRS and CDR2 YFSETQ. With 9 bases clipped from V and 8 bases from J, the junction kept 7 bases outside the gene matches. Here the CDR3 reads CAIQDREGYTF. CDR3 DNA: TGCGCCATCCAAGACAGGGAAGGCTACACCTTC.

This chain connects TRBV4-2 to TRBJ1-2; 9 bases map to TRBD1. Per the germline V gene, CDR1 is LGHNA and CDR2 is YNFKEQ. With V trimmed by 3 bases and J by 7 bases, 12 bases remained unmatched. The CDR3 is 16 residues long. CDR3 coding DNA: TGTGCCAGCAGCCAGCCCCCGGGACAGGGCAATTTTGGCTACACCTTC. Its protein product is CASSQPPGQGNFGYTF.

This chain links TRBV9 with TRBJ2-7, with D tentatively TRBD2 (5 bases). The ends were cut back, 0 bases at V and 2 bases at J, with 12 bases in the middle. Germline V gives CDR1 SGDLS, CDR2 YYNGEE. The CDR3 contains 15 residues. The CDR3 loop reads CASSVAESGAYEQYF. CDR3 sequence (DNA): TGTGCCAGCAGCGTAGCCGAAAGCGGAGCCTACGAGCAGTACTTC.

V gene TRBV6-1 combines with J gene TRBJ1-5; 8 bases line up with TRBD1. The CDR3 is made up of 17 amino acids. With V trimmed by 1 base and J by 0 bases, 5 bases remained unmatched. Germline CDR1 and CDR2: MNHNS and SASEGT. The CDR3 nucleotides read TGTGCCAGCAGTGAAGGAACAGGGGGGAGTAGCAATCAGCCCCAGCATTTT. Residues: CASSEGTGGSSNQPQHF.

The V and J genes are TRBV5-1 and TRBJ1-4, with 8 bases matching TRBD1. The CDR3 is made up of 16 amino acids. The V gene end was trimmed by 4 bases and the J gene end by 7 bases; junction bases not matched to a gene: 12. Germline V lookup: CDR1 SGHRS, CDR2 YFSETQ. In DNA, the CDR3 is TGCGCCAGCAGCACCCGCGGACAGGGACGGGCTGAAAAACTGTTTTTT. Protein product: CASSTRGQGRAEKLFF.

The count of this clone is one. The genes are TRBV6-5 and TRBJ2-1; TRBD2 is a possible D gene (5 bases). CDR3 length equals 11 residues. CDR1 and CDR2 from the germline V gene are MNHEY and SVGAGI. V was cut by 7 bases and J by 9 bases, with 10 bases left in between. The chain's CDR3 is CASTRGPEQFF. CDR3 sequence (DNA): TGTGCCAGCACCAGAGGGCCTGAGCAGTTCTTC.

The chain is built from TRBV20-1 and TRBJ1-4; 7 nucleotides match TRBD1. V was clipped by 3 bases and J by 4 bases; unmatched bases: 2. The CDR3 is 13 amino acids. Germline V gene data show CDR1 as DFQATT and CDR2 as SNEGSKA (reference sequence). This CDR3 reads CSASGTVNEKLFF. The CDR3 DNA sequence: TGCAGTGCTAGTGGGACAGTTAATGAAAAACTGTTTTTT.

This clone was counted a single time. The rearrangement links TRBV7-9 to TRBJ1-4, with no clear D. This CDR3 is 14 amino acids long. V shed 5 bases and J shed 8 bases, with 15 bases lying between them. The germline gives CDR1 SEHNR, CDR2 FQNEAQ (reference sequence). CDR3 in amino acids: CASSLEWVGEKLFF. The CDR3 DNA is TGTGCCAGCAGCCTTGAATGGGTCGGGGAAAAACTGTTTTTT.

V and J are TRBV9 and TRBJ2-1; 7 nucleotides align to TRBD2. Germline CDR1 and CDR2: SGDLS and YYNGEE. CDR3 length: 15 residues. V gave up 3 bases and J gave up 4 bases; unmatched junction bases: 7. The CDR3 is CASSERLATYNEQFF. In DNA, the CDR3 is TGTGCCAGCAGCGAACGACTAGCAACATACAATGAGCAGTTCTTC.

The DNA for the CDR3 is TGTGCCAGCAGGTCAGCAGGGGAAGGGACCCAGTACTTC. It codes for CASRSAGEGTQYF. V is TRBV11-1 and J is TRBJ2-5; D possibly corresponds to TRBD1 (6 bases). The CDR3 runs 13 residues. Germline V gene sequence: CDR1 SGHAT, CDR2 FQDESV (reference sequence). V was shortened by 6 bases and J by 7 bases, with 15 bases between the two germline ends.

This chain links TRBV12-5 with TRBJ1-1; 7 bases map to TRBD1. Per the germline V gene, CDR1 is LGHNT and CDR2 is FRNRAP. The CDR3 consists of 15 residues. The V segment lost 4 bases and the J segment 6 bases; nucleotides outside the gene matches: 11. The CDR3, as DNA: TGTGCTAGTGGTTCCTCATTGACAGGGACCCCTGAAGCTTTCTTT. As protein: CASGSSLTGTPEAFF.

This rearrangement joins TRBV12-3 or TRBV12-4 to TRBJ1-1; no clear D. Trimming removed 3 bases from V and 1 base from J, with 6 bases in between. CDR3 length: 13 amino acids. The CDR3 sequence: CASSFRENTEAFF. The CDR3 DNA follows: TGTGCCAGCAGTTTCCGAGAGAACACTGAAGCTTTCTTT.

This chain links TRBV28 with TRBJ2-1; a possible D gene is TRBD1 (5 bases). This CDR3 spans 15 amino acids. V lost 2 bases and J lost 3, with 11 bases in between. The V gene's germline CDR1 is MDHEN and CDR2 SYDVKM. The CDR3 is CASSLGGANYNEQFF. The CDR3 DNA sequence: TGTGCCAGCAGTTTAGGTGGGGCGAACTACAATGAGCAGTTCTTC. The entire variable domain, with the rest obtained from reference TRBV28 and TRBJ2-1, is as follows: DVKVTQSSRYLVKRTGEKVFLECVQDMDHENMFWYRQDPGLGLRLIYFSYDVKMKEKGDIPEGYSVSREKKERFSLILESASTNQTSMYLCASSLGGANYNEQFFGPGTRLTVL.